The 17 T cell receptor beta chains listed next were all sequenced from one sample in a study of T cell changes during pregnancy in multiple sclerosis. Data came from immunoSEQ multiplex PCR; TCRdb stores just in-frame clones and leaves some out. The sample has more than 90,000 clones, roughly 90% seen once. Material: peripheral blood, obtained in the first trimester of pregnancy. All receptors come from a female donor with multiple sclerosis, enrolled in a pregnancy study.

This sequence joins TRBV5-4 and TRBJ1-1; tentative D call: TRBD1 (6 bases). Germline loops: CDR1 SGHNT, CDR2 YYREEE (reference sequence). The germline V and J ends were trimmed by 2 bases and 2 bases, with 10 bases remaining between them. The CDR3 spans 14 residues. DNA for the CDR3: TGTGCCAGCAGCTTTGCGGACAGAAACACTGAAGCTTTCTTT. Amino acid sequence: CASSFADRNTEAFF.

The gene calls are TRBV5-5 and TRBJ2-1; TRBD2 aligns across 8 bases. Germline V CDR1 and CDR2: SGHKS, YYEKEE (reference sequence). This CDR3 has 17 amino acids. V was pared by 1 base and J by 4 bases, with 10 bases of the junction left unmatched. The CDR3 is CASSLKAGGMLYNEQFF. In DNA, the CDR3 is TGTGCCAGCAGCTTGAAGGCGGGAGGAATGCTTTACAATGAGCAGTTCTTC.

The chain uses TRBV25-1 and TRBJ2-7; 7 bases agree with TRBD2. In germline, CDR1 is MGHDK, CDR2 SYGVNS. V trimming: 6 bases; J trimming: 5 bases; junction bases outside the gene matches: 10. This CDR3 is built from 14 residues. The DNA for the CDR3 is TGTGCCAGCAGGTCCTCGGGGGGAAGGAACGAGCAGTACTTC. Its protein is CASRSSGGRNEQYF.

This chain links TRBV5-1 with TRBJ1-5, with TRBD1 as a possible D gene (6 bases). The CDR3 covers 15 residues. Germline CDR1 reads SGHRS; CDR2 reads YFSETQ. V was pared by 0 bases and J by 3 bases, with 10 bases between. Here the CDR3 DNA reads TGCGCCAGCAGCTTGGAACAGGGTGACAATCAGCCCCAGCATTTT. Translation gives CASSLEQGDNQPQHF.

The V and J genes are TRBV30 and TRBJ1-1, with a possible D match to TRBD1 (6 bases). CDR3 length: 14 amino acids. Germline CDR1 and CDR2: GTSNPN and SVGIG (reference sequence). V lost 0 bases, J lost 4 bases, and 12 bases lay in between. This CDR3 reads CAWSVGGRGTEAFF. The CDR3 nucleotides are TGTGCCTGGAGTGTAGGGGGGAGGGGCACTGAAGCTTTCTTT. The whole variable domain, remainder taken from reference TRBV30 and TRBJ1-1, is SQTIHQWPATLVQPVGSPLSLECTVEGTSNPNLYWYRQAAGRGLQLLFYSVGIGQISSEVPQNLSASRPQDRQFILSSKKLLLSDSGFYLCAWSVGGRGTEAFFGQGTRLTVV.

J is TRBJ2-7 and V is TRBV11-2; TRBD2 matches at 7 bases. The J segment lost 4 bases and the V segment lost 5 bases, leaving 11 bases of the junction unmatched. The CDR3 spans 15 residues. Per germline, CDR1 SGHAT and CDR2 FQNNGV. CDR3 sequence reads: CASSPLGGRAYEQYF. CDR3 coding DNA: TGTGCCAGCAGCCCCCTTGGTGGGAGGGCATACGAGCAGTACTTC.

The rearrangement joins TRBV2 to TRBJ2-2, with D possibly TRBD2 on 5 matching bases. Trimming removed 2 bases at V and 1 base at J, with 5 bases between. This CDR3 region has 14 residues. Germline-derived CDR1 and CDR2 are SNHLY and FYNNEI. CDR3: CASSETRNTGELFF. The CDR3, as DNA: TGTGCCAGCAGTGAAACTAGGAACACCGGGGAGCTGTTTTTT.

This chain joins TRBV27 and TRBJ1-5; no clear D gene. Trimming stripped 0 bases from V and 6 bases from J, with 9 bases between. Germline loops: CDR1 MNHEY, CDR2 SMNVEV (reference sequence). There are 14 residues in the CDR3. The CDR3 loop is CASSLSAGSQPQHF. Written as DNA, the CDR3 is TGTGCCAGCAGTTTATCGGCGGGTAGTCAGCCCCAGCATTTT.

DNA for the CDR3: TGCGCCAGCAGCCCCCGGACAGGGGAACGTAACAATGAGCAGTTCTTC. Amino acid sequence: CASSPRTGERNNEQFF. The chain joins TRBV4-1 to TRBJ2-1; 9 bases are a match to TRBD1. V dropped 4 bases and J dropped 5; count of bases not matched to a gene: 9. The CDR3 consists of 16 residues. Germline V gene data show CDR1 as MGHRA and CDR2 as YSYEKL.

CDR3 sequence: CASSEEAGGADTQYF. Here the CDR3 DNA reads TGTGCCAGCAGTGAAGAGGCAGGGGGCGCAGATACGCAGTATTTT. The rearrangement links TRBV6-1 to TRBJ2-3; 8 bases fit TRBD1. Germline values: CDR1 MNHNS, CDR2 SASEGT. The CDR3 is made up of 15 amino acids. V shed 1 base and J 4 bases; nucleotides not matched to a gene: 4.

J is TRBJ2-2 and V is TRBV30; maybe TRBD2 (5 bases). Germline values: CDR1 GTSNPN, CDR2 SVGIG (reference sequence). The CDR3 spans 16 residues. V was cut by 0 bases and J by 0 bases, with 11 bases left in between. The CDR3 coding sequence is TGTGCCTGGAGTGTACGAGTGGGAGCGAACACCGGGGAGCTGTTTTTT. This sequence encodes CAWSVRVGANTGELFF.

The gene calls are TRBV29-1 and TRBJ1-2; 10 positions agree with TRBD1. V lost 7 bases to trimming and J lost 7 bases; unmatched junction nucleotides: 12. The CDR3 spans 14 residues. Germline values: CDR1 SQVTM, CDR2 ANQGSEA. The CDR3 spells CSAGRDRGPAGYTF. The CDR3 DNA reads TGCAGCGCTGGGCGGGACAGGGGCCCTGCTGGCTACACCTTC.

J is TRBJ1-1 and V is TRBV11-2; possible D gene TRBD1, 6 bases. Germline V gene lookup returns CDR1 SGHAT and CDR2 FQNNGV. Trimming cost V 5 bases and J 0 bases, with 13 bases left between them. CDR3 length: 15 amino acids. The CDR3 sequence: CASSVTRGLNTEAFF. CDR3 coding DNA: TGTGCCAGCAGCGTAACCAGGGGACTGAACACTGAAGCTTTCTTT.

Remarks on this clone: One end of the junction is discordant with germline, which a read error may explain. The chain combines TRBV29-1 with TRBJ1-2; no reliable D call. Per germline, CDR1 SQVTM and CDR2 ANQGSEA. The CDR3 contains 8 residues. This chain's CDR3 is CSVAPGHF. In DNA form, the CDR3 reads TGCAGCGTTGCGCCAGGCCACTTC.

The V and J genes are TRBV30 and TRBJ1-1; D possibly corresponds to TRBD1 (5 bases). V was cut by 6 bases and J by 4 bases, with 18 bases left in between. CDR1 is GTSNPN, CDR2 SVGIG, per germline (reference sequence). The CDR3 runs 14 residues. The CDR3 DNA follows: TGTGCCTGCTTCTGGGGCGATCGGATCACTGAAGCTTTCTTT. As protein: CACFWGDRITEAFF. The whole variable domain, remainder taken from reference TRBV30 and TRBJ1-1, is SQTIHQWPATLVQPVGSPLSLECTVEGTSNPNLYWYRQAAGRGLQLLFYSVGIGQISSEVPQNLSASRPQDRQFILSSKKLLLSDSGFYLCACFWGDRITEAFFGQGTRLTVV.

In its sample, this clone was seen a few times. The rearrangement uses TRBV2 and TRBJ1-5; D is perhaps TRBD1 (5 bases). The CDR3 consists of 14 residues. Germline V lookup: CDR1 SNHLY, CDR2 FYNNEI. The germline V and J ends were trimmed by 3 bases and 10 bases, with 16 bases remaining between them. DNA for the CDR3: TGTGCCAGCAGTGAGGGGCGGATTATCAGCCCCCAGCATTTT. It translates to CASSEGRIISPQHF.

V gene TRBV27 combines with J gene TRBJ1-2; no clear D. Germline CDR1 is MNHEY and CDR2 is SMNVEV (reference sequence). This CDR3 spans 13 amino acids. Trimming cost V 0 bases and J 6 bases, with 8 bases left between them. CDR3 residues: CASSLSKRDGYTF. The CDR3 DNA is TGTGCCAGCAGTTTATCTAAACGGGATGGCTACACCTTC.